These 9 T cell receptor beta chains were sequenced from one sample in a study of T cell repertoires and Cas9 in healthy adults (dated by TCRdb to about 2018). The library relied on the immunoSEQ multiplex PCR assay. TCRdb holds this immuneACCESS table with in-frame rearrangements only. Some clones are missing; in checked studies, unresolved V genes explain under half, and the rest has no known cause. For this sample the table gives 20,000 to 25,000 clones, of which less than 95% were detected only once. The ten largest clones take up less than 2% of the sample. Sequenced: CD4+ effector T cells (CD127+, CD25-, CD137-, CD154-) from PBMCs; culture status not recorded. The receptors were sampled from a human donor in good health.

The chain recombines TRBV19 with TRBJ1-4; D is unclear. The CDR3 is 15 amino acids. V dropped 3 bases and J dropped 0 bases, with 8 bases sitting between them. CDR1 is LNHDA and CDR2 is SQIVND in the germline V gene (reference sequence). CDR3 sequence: CASSIRDATNEKLFF. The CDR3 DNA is TGTGCCAGTAGTATCCGCGACGCAACTAATGAAAAACTGTTTTTT.

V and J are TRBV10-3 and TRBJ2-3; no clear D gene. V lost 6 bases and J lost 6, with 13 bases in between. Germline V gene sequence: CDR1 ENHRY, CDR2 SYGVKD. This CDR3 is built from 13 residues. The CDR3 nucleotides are TGTGCCATCAGAGGTCTTACCACTGATACGCAGTATTTT. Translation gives CAIRGLTTDTQYF.

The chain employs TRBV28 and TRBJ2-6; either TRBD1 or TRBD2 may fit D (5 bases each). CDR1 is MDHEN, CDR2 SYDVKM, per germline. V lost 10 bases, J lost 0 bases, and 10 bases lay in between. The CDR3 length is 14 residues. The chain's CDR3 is CAISGTSGANVLTF. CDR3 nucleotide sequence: TGTGCCATCTCCGGGACCTCTGGGGCCAACGTCCTGACTTTC.

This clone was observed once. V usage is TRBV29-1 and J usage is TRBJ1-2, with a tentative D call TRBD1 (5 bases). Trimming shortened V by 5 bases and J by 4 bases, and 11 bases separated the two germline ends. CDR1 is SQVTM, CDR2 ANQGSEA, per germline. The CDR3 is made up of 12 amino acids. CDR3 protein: CSVRDSRYGYTF. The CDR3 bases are TGCAGCGTTCGGGACTCCCGCTATGGCTACACCTTC. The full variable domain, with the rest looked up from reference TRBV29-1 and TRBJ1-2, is SAVISQKPSRDICQRGTSLTIQCQVDSQVTMMFWYRQQPGQSLTLIATANQGSEATYESGFVIDKFPISRPNLTFSTLTVSNMSPEDSSIYLCSVRDSRYGYTFGSGTRLTVV.

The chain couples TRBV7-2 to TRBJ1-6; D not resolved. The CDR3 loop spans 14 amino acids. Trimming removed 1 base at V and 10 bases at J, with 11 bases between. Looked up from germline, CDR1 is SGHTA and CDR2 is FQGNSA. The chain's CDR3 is CASSLGGGVSPLHF. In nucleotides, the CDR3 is TGTGCCAGCAGCTTAGGCGGTGGGGTCTCACCCCTCCACTTT.

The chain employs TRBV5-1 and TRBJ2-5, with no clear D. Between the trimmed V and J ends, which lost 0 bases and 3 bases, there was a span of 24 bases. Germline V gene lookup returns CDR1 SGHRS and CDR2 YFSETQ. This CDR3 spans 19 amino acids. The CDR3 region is CASSLAPPSTRAGEETQYF. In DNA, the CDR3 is TGCGCCAGCAGCTTGGCCCCTCCTTCGACACGGGCTGGGGAAGAGACCCAGTACTTC.

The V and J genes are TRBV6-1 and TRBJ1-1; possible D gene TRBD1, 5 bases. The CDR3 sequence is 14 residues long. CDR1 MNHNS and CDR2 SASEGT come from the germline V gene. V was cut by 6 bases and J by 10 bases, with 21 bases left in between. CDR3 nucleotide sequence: TGTGCCAGCAGGGATTATCACAACGGGGCAGGAGCTTTCTTT. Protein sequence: CASRDYHNGAGAFF.

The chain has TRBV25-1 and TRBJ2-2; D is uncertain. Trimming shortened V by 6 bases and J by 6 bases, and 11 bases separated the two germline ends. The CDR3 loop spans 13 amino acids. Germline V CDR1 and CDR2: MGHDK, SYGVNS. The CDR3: CASSEPGSGELFF. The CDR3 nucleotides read TGTGCCAGCAGCGAACCCGGCTCCGGGGAGCTGTTTTTT.

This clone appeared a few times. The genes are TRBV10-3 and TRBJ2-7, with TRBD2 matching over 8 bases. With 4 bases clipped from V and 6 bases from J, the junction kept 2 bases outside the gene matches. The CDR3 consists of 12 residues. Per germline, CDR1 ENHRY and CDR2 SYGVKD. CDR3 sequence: CAISAGGAEQYF. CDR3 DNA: TGTGCCATCAGTGCCGGGGGGGCCGAGCAGTACTTC.